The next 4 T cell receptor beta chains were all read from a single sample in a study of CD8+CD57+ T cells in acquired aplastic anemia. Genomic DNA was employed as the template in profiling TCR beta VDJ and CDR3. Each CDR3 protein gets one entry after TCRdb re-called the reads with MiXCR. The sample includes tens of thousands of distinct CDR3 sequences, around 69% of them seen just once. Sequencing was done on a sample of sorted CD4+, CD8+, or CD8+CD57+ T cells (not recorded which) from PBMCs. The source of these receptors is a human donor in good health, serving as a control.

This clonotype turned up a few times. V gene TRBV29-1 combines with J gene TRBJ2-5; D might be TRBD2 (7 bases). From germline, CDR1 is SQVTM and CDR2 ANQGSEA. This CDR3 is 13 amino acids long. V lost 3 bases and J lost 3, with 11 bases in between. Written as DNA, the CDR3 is TGCAGCGTTGATGGGGGGGCGGAAGAGACCCAGTACTTC. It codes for CSVDGGAEETQYF.

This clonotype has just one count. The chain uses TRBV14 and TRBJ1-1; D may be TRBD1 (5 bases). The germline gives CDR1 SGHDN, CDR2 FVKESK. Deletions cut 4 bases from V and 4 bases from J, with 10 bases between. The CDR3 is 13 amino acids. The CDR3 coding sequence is TGTGCCAGCAGCCTTGGGGCGAGCACTGAAGCTTTCTTT. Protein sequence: CASSLGASTEAFF.

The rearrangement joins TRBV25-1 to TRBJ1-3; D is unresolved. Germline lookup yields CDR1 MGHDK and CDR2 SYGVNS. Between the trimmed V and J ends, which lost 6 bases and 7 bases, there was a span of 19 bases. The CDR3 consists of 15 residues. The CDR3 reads CASRPTGPRGNTIYF. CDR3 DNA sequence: TGTGCCAGCAGGCCCACGGGTCCTCGCGGTAACACCATATATTTT. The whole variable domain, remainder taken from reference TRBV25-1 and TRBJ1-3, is EADIYQTPRYLVIGTGKKITLECSQTMGHDKMYWYQQDPGMELHLIHYSYGVNSTEKGDLSSESTVSRIRTEHFPLTLESARPSHTSQYLCASRPTGPRGNTIYFGEGSWLTVV.

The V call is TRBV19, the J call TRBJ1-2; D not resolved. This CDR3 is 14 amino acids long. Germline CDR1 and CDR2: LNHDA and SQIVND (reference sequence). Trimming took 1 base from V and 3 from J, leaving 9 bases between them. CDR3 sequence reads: CASSIAQAYYGYTF. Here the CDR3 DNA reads TGTGCCAGTAGTATAGCTCAGGCTTACTATGGCTACACCTTC.